Listed below are T cell receptor beta chains from one sample, sequenced in a study of blood T cell repertoires in COVID-19. Method: immunoSEQ multiplex PCR; TCRdb's copy keeps in-frame clones and lacks some. Of over 300,000 clones listed, roughly 90% are singletons. The source material was peripheral blood. Receptors originate from a man in his forties with acute or convalescent COVID-19. CDR3s include the opening cysteine and the closing phenylalanine or tryptophan. The order of the fields is CDR3 protein, CDR3 DNA, clone size, V gene, J gene, D gene, CDR3 length. A D gene is named only where the DNA matches it firmly. For some rows the clone size is stated as once, few or many, or as a class when expanded; others skip it.

cdr3_aa: CASSQVVGTGANVLTF
cdr3_nt: TGTGCCAGCAGCCAAGTTGTAGGGACAGGGGCCAACGTCCTGACTTTC
clone_size: NA
v_call: TRBV3-1/TRBV3-2
j_call: TRBJ2-6
d_call: NA
cdr3_length: 16

cdr3_aa: CASSKLRDRGMWQFF
cdr3_nt: TGTGCCAGCAGTAAACTCCGGGACAGGGGTATGTGGCAGTTCTTC
clone_size: NA
v_call: TRBV6-5
j_call: TRBJ2-1
d_call: TRBD1
cdr3_length: 15

cdr3_aa: CASSGALNTEAFF
cdr3_nt: TGTGCCAGCAGTGGGGCACTGAACACTGAAGCTTTCTTT
clone_size: NA
v_call: TRBV27
j_call: TRBJ1-1
d_call: NA
cdr3_length: 13

cdr3_aa: CASSMEQRGEKLFF
cdr3_nt: TGTGCCAGCAGTATGGAGCAGCGGGGTGAAAAACTGTTTTTT
clone_size: once
v_call: TRBV2
j_call: TRBJ1-4
d_call: NA
cdr3_length: 14

cdr3_aa: CASSPNPGQGFTDTQYF
cdr3_nt: TGTGCCAGCAGTCCTAACCCGGGACAGGGGTTCACAGATACGCAGTATTTT
clone_size: NA
v_call: TRBV6-6
j_call: TRBJ2-3
d_call: TRBD1
cdr3_length: 17

cdr3_aa: CASSQEPEMNTEAFF
cdr3_nt: TGCGCCAGCAGCCAAGAACCAGAAATGAACACTGAAGCTTTCTTT
clone_size: once
v_call: TRBV4-1
j_call: TRBJ1-1
d_call: NA
cdr3_length: 15

cdr3_aa: CASSSRTGNYGYTF
cdr3_nt: TGCGCCAGCAGCTCCCGGACAGGAAACTATGGCTACACCTTC
clone_size: NA
v_call: TRBV5-1
j_call: TRBJ1-2
d_call: TRBD1
cdr3_length: 14

cdr3_aa: CATSDRGQGGYNEQFF
cdr3_nt: TGTGCCACCAGTGACCGAGGACAGGGTGGATACAATGAGCAGTTCTTC
clone_size: NA
v_call: TRBV24-1
j_call: TRBJ2-1
d_call: TRBD1
cdr3_length: 16

cdr3_aa: CASSFRRADPEAFF
cdr3_nt: TGTGCCAGCAGCTTTCGGAGGGCAGATCCTGAAGCTTTCTTT
clone_size: NA
v_call: TRBV11-2
j_call: TRBJ1-1
d_call: NA
cdr3_length: 14

cdr3_aa: CATSNREMNTEAFF
cdr3_nt: TGTGCCACCAGCAACAGGGAGATGAACACTGAAGCTTTCTTT
clone_size: NA
v_call: TRBV15
j_call: TRBJ1-1
d_call: NA
cdr3_length: 14

cdr3_aa: CASRHGINSEKLFF
cdr3_nt: TGTGCCAGCAGACACGGGATAAACAGTGAAAAACTGTTTTTT
clone_size: NA
v_call: TRBV6-5
j_call: TRBJ1-4
d_call: NA
cdr3_length: 14

cdr3_aa: CASSTLSGPGTQYF
cdr3_nt: TGTGCCAGCAGCACCCTCAGCGGACCTGGTACGCAGTATTTT
clone_size: NA
v_call: TRBV7-9
j_call: TRBJ2-3
d_call: NA
cdr3_length: 14

cdr3_aa: CASSQEGTGGSYEQYF
cdr3_nt: TGTGCCAGCAGCCAAGAGGGGACAGGGGGCTCCTACGAGCAGTACTTC
clone_size: NA
v_call: TRBV27
j_call: TRBJ2-7
d_call: TRBD1
cdr3_length: 16

cdr3_aa: CASSHRGVLISYNEQFF
cdr3_nt: TGTGCCAGCAGCCATCGGGGGGTGCTCATCAGCTACAATGAGCAGTTCTTC
clone_size: NA
v_call: TRBV7-8
j_call: TRBJ2-1
d_call: TRBD2
cdr3_length: 17

cdr3_aa: CASSLTLGLAATYEQYF
cdr3_nt: TGTGCCAGCAGCTTGACCCTCGGTCTAGCGGCTACCTACGAGCAGTACTTC
clone_size: few
v_call: TRBV13
j_call: TRBJ2-7
d_call: TRBD2
cdr3_length: 17

cdr3_aa: CASSLVGHRGNEQFF
cdr3_nt: TGTGCCAGCAGCTTAGTTGGACACAGGGGAAATGAGCAGTTCTTC
clone_size: NA
v_call: TRBV11-2
j_call: TRBJ2-1
d_call: TRBD1
cdr3_length: 15

cdr3_aa: CARHTDRVFYEQYF
cdr3_nt: TGTGCCAGACACACCGACAGGGTATTCTACGAGCAGTACTTC
clone_size: NA
v_call: TRBV11-3
j_call: TRBJ2-7
d_call: TRBD1
cdr3_length: 14

cdr3_aa: CASSRYPAGTNYGYTF
cdr3_nt: TGTGCCAGCAGCCGCTACCCGGCAGGGACTAACTATGGCTACACCTTC
clone_size: NA
v_call: TRBV7-9
j_call: TRBJ1-2
d_call: NA
cdr3_length: 16

cdr3_aa: CASSSGTGDANEQFF
cdr3_nt: TGCGCCAGCAGCTCCGGGACAGGGGATGCGAATGAGCAGTTCTTC
clone_size: NA
v_call: TRBV4-3
j_call: TRBJ2-1
d_call: TRBD1
cdr3_length: 15

cdr3_aa: CATSGGGSGNTIYF
cdr3_nt: TGTGCCACCAGTGGGGGAGGCTCTGGAAACACCATATATTTT
clone_size: NA
v_call: TRBV15
j_call: TRBJ1-3
d_call: NA
cdr3_length: 14

cdr3_aa: CASSQLHRQGTDTQYF
cdr3_nt: TGTGCCAGCAGCCAGTTACACCGACAGGGCACAGATACGCAGTATTTT
clone_size: NA
v_call: TRBV7-9
j_call: TRBJ2-3
d_call: NA
cdr3_length: 16

cdr3_aa: CASSRTRGFDEQFF
cdr3_nt: TGCGCCAGCAGCCGGACTAGGGGTTTCGATGAGCAGTTCTTC
clone_size: few
v_call: TRBV5-1
j_call: TRBJ2-1
d_call: TRBD2
cdr3_length: 14

cdr3_aa: CASSPGLAGISYEQYF
cdr3_nt: TGTGCCAGCAGCCCGGGACTAGCGGGGATCTCCTACGAGCAGTACTTC
clone_size: NA
v_call: TRBV14
j_call: TRBJ2-7
d_call: TRBD2
cdr3_length: 16

cdr3_aa: CASRGRPYRANTEAFF
cdr3_nt: TGTGCCAGCAGGGGCAGACCATACAGGGCGAACACTGAAGCTTTCTTT
clone_size: NA
v_call: TRBV28
j_call: TRBJ1-1
d_call: NA
cdr3_length: 16

cdr3_aa: CATSPQDHYGYTF
cdr3_nt: TGTGCCACCAGCCCACAGGATCACTATGGCTACACCTTC
clone_size: NA
v_call: TRBV24-1
j_call: TRBJ1-2
d_call: NA
cdr3_length: 13

cdr3_aa: CASSPGQRSTDTQYF
cdr3_nt: TGTGCCAGCTCACCGGGACAGAGGAGCACAGATACGCAGTATTTT
clone_size: NA
v_call: TRBV18
j_call: TRBJ2-3
d_call: TRBD1
cdr3_length: 15

cdr3_aa: CASSLLQREGYNEQFF
cdr3_nt: TGTGCCAGCAGTTTATTGCAGCGGGAGGGGTACAATGAGCAGTTCTTC
clone_size: once
v_call: TRBV27
j_call: TRBJ2-1
d_call: TRBD2
cdr3_length: 16

cdr3_aa: CASSLERGGTLHF
cdr3_nt: TGTGCCAGCAGCCTAGAGAGGGGGGGTACCCTCCACTTT
clone_size: NA
v_call: TRBV7-9
j_call: TRBJ1-6
d_call: NA
cdr3_length: 13

cdr3_aa: CASSLAGTANYGYTF
cdr3_nt: TGCGCCAGCAGCTTGGCGGGGACAGCTAACTATGGCTACACCTTC
clone_size: NA
v_call: TRBV5-1
j_call: TRBJ1-2
d_call: TRBD1
cdr3_length: 15

cdr3_aa: CASRTENTEAFF
cdr3_nt: TGTGCCAGCAGGACAGAGAACACTGAAGCTTTCTTT
clone_size: NA
v_call: TRBV28
j_call: TRBJ1-1
d_call: NA
cdr3_length: 12

cdr3_aa: CAWSAGSGTEAFF
cdr3_nt: TGTGCCTGGAGTGCCGGGTCGGGGACTGAAGCTTTCTTT
clone_size: NA
v_call: TRBV30
j_call: TRBJ1-1
d_call: NA
cdr3_length: 13

cdr3_aa: CASSPDLLHANTGELFF
cdr3_nt: TGTGCCAGCAGTCCTGACTTACTACACGCGAACACCGGGGAGCTGTTTTTT
clone_size: NA
v_call: TRBV27
j_call: TRBJ2-2
d_call: NA
cdr3_length: 17

cdr3_aa: CASGLERGGAIHSNQPQHF
cdr3_nt: TGTGCTAGTGGTCTTGAAAGGGGGGGGGCGATTCATAGCAATCAGCCCCAGCATTTT
clone_size: NA
v_call: TRBV12-5
j_call: TRBJ1-5
d_call: NA
cdr3_length: 19

cdr3_aa: CAIRDRGRETQYF
cdr3_nt: TGTGCCATCAGGGACAGGGGGCGAGAGACCCAGTACTTC
clone_size: NA
v_call: TRBV10-3
j_call: TRBJ2-5
d_call: TRBD1
cdr3_length: 13

cdr3_aa: CASSSKEGGQGNTGELFF
cdr3_nt: TGTGCCAGCAGCTCGAAGGAGGGGGGACAGGGGAACACCGGGGAGCTGTTTTTT
clone_size: NA
v_call: TRBV5-6
j_call: TRBJ2-2
d_call: TRBD1
cdr3_length: 18

cdr3_aa: CASSPGQGWNGYTF
cdr3_nt: TGTGCCAGCAGCCCGGGACAGGGTTGGAATGGCTACACCTTC
clone_size: NA
v_call: TRBV7-3
j_call: TRBJ1-2
d_call: TRBD1
cdr3_length: 14

cdr3_aa: CASSPQQGVEKLFF
cdr3_nt: TGTGCCAGCTCACCACAACAGGGGGTCGAAAAACTGTTTTTT
clone_size: NA
v_call: TRBV18
j_call: TRBJ1-4
d_call: TRBD1
cdr3_length: 14

cdr3_aa: CASKTGEDYEQYF
cdr3_nt: TGTGCCAGCAAGACAGGGGAGGACTACGAGCAGTACTTC
clone_size: NA
v_call: TRBV6-4
j_call: TRBJ2-7
d_call: TRBD1
cdr3_length: 13

cdr3_aa: CASSEYVNYGYTF
cdr3_nt: TGTGCCAGCAGTGAATATGTCAACTATGGCTACACCTTC
clone_size: NA
v_call: TRBV2
j_call: TRBJ1-2
d_call: NA
cdr3_length: 13

cdr3_aa: CASRKDGDYGYTF
cdr3_nt: TGTGCCAGCAGGAAGGATGGAGACTATGGCTACACCTTC
clone_size: NA
v_call: TRBV2
j_call: TRBJ1-2
d_call: NA
cdr3_length: 13

cdr3_aa: CASSLASGSGNTIYF
cdr3_nt: TGTGCCAGCAGCTTAGCTTCGGGCTCTGGAAACACCATATATTTT
clone_size: NA
v_call: TRBV7-2
j_call: TRBJ1-3
d_call: NA
cdr3_length: 15

cdr3_aa: CASSSRTSGSRETQYF
cdr3_nt: TGTGCCAGCAGTTCTCGGACTAGCGGGAGTCGGGAGACCCAGTACTTC
clone_size: NA
v_call: TRBV28
j_call: TRBJ2-5
d_call: TRBD2
cdr3_length: 16

cdr3_aa: CASSQGLAGSYEQYF
cdr3_nt: TGTGCCAGCAGTCAAGGACTAGCGGGTTCCTACGAGCAGTACTTC
clone_size: few
v_call: TRBV6-2/TRBV6-3
j_call: TRBJ2-7
d_call: TRBD2
cdr3_length: 15

cdr3_aa: CASSHIAGRENTEAFF
cdr3_nt: TGCGCCAGCAGCCACATTGCGGGCAGAGAGAACACTGAAGCTTTCTTT
clone_size: NA
v_call: TRBV4-1
j_call: TRBJ1-1
d_call: NA
cdr3_length: 16

cdr3_aa: CASSLTSGSYEQYF
cdr3_nt: TGTGCCAGCAGCCTTACTAGCGGGTCCTACGAGCAGTACTTC
clone_size: NA
v_call: TRBV7-9
j_call: TRBJ2-7
d_call: TRBD2
cdr3_length: 14